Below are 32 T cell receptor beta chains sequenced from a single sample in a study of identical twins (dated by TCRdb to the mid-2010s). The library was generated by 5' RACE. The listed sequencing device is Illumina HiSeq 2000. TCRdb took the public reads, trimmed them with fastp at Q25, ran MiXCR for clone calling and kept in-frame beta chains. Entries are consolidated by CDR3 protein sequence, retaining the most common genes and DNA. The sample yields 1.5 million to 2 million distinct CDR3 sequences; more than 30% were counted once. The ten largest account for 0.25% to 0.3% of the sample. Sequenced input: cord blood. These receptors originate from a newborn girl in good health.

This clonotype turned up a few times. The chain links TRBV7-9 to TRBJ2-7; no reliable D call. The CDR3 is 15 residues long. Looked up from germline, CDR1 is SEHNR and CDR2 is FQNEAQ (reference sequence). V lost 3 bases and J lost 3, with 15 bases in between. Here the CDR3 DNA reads TGTGCCAGCAGCTTGGTTCAAGGCCAGATCTACGAGCAGTACTTC. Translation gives CASSLVQGQIYEQYF.

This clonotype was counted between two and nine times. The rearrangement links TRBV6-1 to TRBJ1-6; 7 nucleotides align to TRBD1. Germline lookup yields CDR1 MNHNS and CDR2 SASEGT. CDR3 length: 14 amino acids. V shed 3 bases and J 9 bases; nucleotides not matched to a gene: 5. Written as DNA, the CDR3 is TGTGCCAGCAGTGAGGGGGACAGTCGTTCACCCCTCCACTTT. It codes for CASSEGDSRSPLHF.

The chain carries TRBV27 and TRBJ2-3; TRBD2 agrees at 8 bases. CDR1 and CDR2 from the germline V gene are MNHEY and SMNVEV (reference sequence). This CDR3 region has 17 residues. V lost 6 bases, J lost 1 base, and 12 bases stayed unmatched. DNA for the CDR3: TGTGCCAGCAGCCACCCCACACTACTAGCGGGCACAGATACGCAGTATTTT. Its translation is CASSHPTLLAGTDTQYF.

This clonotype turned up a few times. CDR3 protein: CAISDAGRAYEQYF. As DNA, the CDR3 is TGTGCCATCAGTGATGCGGGGAGGGCCTACGAGCAGTACTTC. V and J are TRBV10-3 and TRBJ2-7; 7 bases are shared with TRBD2. V lost 3 bases to trimming and J lost 2 bases; unmatched junction nucleotides: 4. CDR3 length: 14 amino acids. From germline, CDR1 is ENHRY and CDR2 SYGVKD.

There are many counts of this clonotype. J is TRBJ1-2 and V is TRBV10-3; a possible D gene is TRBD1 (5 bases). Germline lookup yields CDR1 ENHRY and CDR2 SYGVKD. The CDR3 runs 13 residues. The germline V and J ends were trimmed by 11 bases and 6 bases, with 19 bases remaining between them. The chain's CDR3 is CAVFDGASDGYTF. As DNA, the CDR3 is TGTGCCGTGTTTGACGGGGCCTCCGATGGCTACACCTTC.

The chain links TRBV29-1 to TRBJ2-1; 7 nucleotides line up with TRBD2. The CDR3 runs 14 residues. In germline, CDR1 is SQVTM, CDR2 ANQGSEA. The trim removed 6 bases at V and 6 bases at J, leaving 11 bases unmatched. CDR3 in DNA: TGCAGCGTAGTAAGGGAGGGGTCCCCCAATGAGCAGTTCTTC. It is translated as CSVVREGSPNEQFF.

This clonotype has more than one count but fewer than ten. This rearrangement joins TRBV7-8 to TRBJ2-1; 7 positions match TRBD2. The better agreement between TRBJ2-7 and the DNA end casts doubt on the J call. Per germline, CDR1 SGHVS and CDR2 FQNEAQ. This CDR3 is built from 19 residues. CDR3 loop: CASSQPGGGFSSSYNEQYF. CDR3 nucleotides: TGTGCCAGCAGCCAACCAGGCGGGGGATTCTCGAGCTCCTACAATGAGCAGTACTTC.

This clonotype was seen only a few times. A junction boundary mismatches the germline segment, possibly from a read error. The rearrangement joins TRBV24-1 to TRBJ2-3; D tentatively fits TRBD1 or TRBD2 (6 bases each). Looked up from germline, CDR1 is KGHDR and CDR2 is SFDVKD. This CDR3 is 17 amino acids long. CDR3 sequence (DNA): TGTGCCGCCAGTGATTATGGGGCGGGACATCTCACAGATACGCAGTATTTT. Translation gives CAASDYGAGHLTDTQYF.

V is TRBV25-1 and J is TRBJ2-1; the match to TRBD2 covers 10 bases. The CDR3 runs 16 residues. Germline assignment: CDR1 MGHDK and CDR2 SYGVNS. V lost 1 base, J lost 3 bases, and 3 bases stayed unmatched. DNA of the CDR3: TGTGCCAGCAGTGAATTTGGACTAGCGGACTACAATGAGCAGTTCTTC. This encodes CASSEFGLADYNEQFF. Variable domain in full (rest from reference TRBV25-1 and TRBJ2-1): EADIYQTPRYLVIGTGKKITLECSQTMGHDKMYWYQQDPGMELHLIHYSYGVNSTEKGDLSSESTVSRIRTEHFPLTLESARPSHTSQYLCASSEFGLADYNEQFFGPGTRLTVL.

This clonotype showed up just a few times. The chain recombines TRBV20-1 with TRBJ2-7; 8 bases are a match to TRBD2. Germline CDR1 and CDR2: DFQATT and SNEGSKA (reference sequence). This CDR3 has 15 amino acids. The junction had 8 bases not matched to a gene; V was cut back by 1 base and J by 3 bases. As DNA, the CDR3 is TGCAGTGCTAGAGTTACGGCGGGGGGAAACTACGAGCAGTACTTC. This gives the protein CSARVTAGGNYEQYF.

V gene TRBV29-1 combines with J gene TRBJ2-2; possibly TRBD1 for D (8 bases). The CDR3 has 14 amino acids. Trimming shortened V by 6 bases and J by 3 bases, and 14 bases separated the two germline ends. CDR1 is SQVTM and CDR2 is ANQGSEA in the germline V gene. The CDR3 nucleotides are TGCAGCGTGCGGACAGGGAGGGACACCGGGGAGCTGTTTTTT. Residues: CSVRTGRDTGELFF.

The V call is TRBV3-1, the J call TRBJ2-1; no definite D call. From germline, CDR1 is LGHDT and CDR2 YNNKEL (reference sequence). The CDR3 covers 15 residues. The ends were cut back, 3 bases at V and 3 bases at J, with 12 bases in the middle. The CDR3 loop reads CASSHRNEYYNEQFF. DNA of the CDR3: TGTGCCAGCAGCCACCGTAACGAGTACTACAATGAGCAGTTCTTC.

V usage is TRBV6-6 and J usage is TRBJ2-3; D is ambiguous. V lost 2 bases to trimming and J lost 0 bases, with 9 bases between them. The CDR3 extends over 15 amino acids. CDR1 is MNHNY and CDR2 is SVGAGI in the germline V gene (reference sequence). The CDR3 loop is CASSYDSSSTDTQYF. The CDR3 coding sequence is TGTGCCAGCAGTTACGACTCCTCTAGCACAGATACGCAGTATTTT.

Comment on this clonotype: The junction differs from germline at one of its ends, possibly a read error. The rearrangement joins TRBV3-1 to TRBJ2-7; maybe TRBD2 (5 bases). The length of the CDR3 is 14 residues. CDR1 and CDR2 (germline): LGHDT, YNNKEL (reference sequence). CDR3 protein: CASSQAGSSYEQHF. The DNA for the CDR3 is TGTGCCAGCAGCCAAGCGGGGAGCTCCTACGAGCAGCACTTC.

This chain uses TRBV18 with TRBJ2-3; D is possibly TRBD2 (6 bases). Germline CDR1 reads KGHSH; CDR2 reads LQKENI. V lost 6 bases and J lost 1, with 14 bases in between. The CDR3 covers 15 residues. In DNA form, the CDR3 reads TGTGCCAGCTCGCCGACTAGTCCCGGCACAGATACGCAGTATTTT. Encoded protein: CASSPTSPGTDTQYF.

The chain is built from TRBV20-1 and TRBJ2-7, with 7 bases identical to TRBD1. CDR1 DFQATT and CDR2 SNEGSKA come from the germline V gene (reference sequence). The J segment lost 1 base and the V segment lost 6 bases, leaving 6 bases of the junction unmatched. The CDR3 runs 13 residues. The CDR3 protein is CSAQTGSSYEQYF. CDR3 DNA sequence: TGCAGTGCCCAGACAGGGTCATCCTACGAGCAGTACTTC.

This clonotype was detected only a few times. The DNA of the CDR3 is TGCAGTGCTACCGACAGGACAGATACGCAGTATTTT. As protein: CSATDRTDTQYF. The gene calls are TRBV20-1 and TRBJ2-3; weak D call: TRBD1 (6 bases). With 4 bases removed from V and 3 bases from J, the gap between germline ends came to 8 bases. Germline CDR1 is DFQATT and CDR2 is SNEGSKA (reference sequence). CDR3 size: 12 residues.

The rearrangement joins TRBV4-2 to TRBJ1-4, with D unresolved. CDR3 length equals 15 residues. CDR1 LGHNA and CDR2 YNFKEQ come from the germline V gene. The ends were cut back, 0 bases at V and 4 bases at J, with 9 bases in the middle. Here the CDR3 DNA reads TGTGCCAGCAGCCAAGATCGAGACGGTAATGAAAAACTGTTTTTT. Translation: CASSQDRDGNEKLFF.

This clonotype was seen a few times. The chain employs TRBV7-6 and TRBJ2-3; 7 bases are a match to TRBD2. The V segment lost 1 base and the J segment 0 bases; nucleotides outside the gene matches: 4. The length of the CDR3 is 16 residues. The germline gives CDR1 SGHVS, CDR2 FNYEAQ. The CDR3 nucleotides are TGTGCCAGCAGCTTAGGGTTGCGGGGGAGCACAGATACGCAGTATTTT. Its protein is CASSLGLRGSTDTQYF.

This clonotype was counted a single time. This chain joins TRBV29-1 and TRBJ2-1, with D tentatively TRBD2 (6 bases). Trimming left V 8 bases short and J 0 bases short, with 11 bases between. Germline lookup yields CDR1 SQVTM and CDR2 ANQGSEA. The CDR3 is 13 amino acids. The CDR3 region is CSFGTYSYNEQFF. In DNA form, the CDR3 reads TGCAGCTTCGGGACTTACTCCTACAATGAGCAGTTCTTC.

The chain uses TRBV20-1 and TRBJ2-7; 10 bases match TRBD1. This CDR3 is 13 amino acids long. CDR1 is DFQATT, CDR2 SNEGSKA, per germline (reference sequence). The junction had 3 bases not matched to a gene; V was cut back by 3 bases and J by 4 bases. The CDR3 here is CSARGQGRYEQYF. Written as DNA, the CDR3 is TGCAGTGCTAGGGGACAGGGGAGGTACGAGCAGTACTTC.

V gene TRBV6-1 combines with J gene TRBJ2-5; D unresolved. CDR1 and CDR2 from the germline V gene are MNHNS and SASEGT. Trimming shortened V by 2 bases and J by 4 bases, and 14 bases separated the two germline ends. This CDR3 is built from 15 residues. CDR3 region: CASSEQDPTGETQYF. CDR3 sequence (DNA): TGTGCCAGCAGTGAACAGGACCCTACGGGAGAGACCCAGTACTTC.

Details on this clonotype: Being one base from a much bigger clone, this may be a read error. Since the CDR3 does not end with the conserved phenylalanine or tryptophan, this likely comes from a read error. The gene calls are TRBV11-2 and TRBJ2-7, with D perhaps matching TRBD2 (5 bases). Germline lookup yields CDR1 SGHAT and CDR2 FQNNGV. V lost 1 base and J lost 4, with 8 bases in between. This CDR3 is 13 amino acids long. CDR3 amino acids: CASSLGAAYEQYL. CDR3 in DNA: TGTGCCAGCAGCTTAGGAGCGGCTTACGAGCAGTACTTA.

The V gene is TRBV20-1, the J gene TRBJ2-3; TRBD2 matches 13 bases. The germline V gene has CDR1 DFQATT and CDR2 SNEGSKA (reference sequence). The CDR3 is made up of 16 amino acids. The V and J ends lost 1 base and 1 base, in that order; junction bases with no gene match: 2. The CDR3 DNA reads TGCAGTGCTAGAGGGGGGACTAGCGGGGGCACAGATACGCAGTATTTT. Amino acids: CSARGGTSGGTDTQYF.

CDR3 nucleotide sequence: TGTGCCAGCAGCGGGAGGGGACGGCTAAACACTGAAGCTTTCTTT. This translates into CASSGRGRLNTEAFF. The chain couples TRBV5-6 to TRBJ1-1, with D perhaps TRBD1 (5 bases). The CDR3 totals 15 residues. Germline values: CDR1 SGHDT, CDR2 YYEEEE. Deletions cut 4 bases from V and 2 bases from J, with 15 bases between.

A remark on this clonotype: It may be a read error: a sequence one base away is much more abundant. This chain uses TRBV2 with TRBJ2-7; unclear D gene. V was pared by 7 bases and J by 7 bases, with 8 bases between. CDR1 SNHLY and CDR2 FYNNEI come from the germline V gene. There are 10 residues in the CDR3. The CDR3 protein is CASIRNEQYF. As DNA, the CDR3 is TGTGCCAGCATTCGGAATGAGCAGTACTTC. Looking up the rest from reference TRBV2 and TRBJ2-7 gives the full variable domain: EPEVTQTPSHQVTQMGQEVILRCVPISNHLYFYWYRQILGQKVEFLVSFYNNEISEKSEIFDDQFSVERPDGSNFTLKIRSTKLEDSAMYFCASIRNEQYFGPGTRLTVT.

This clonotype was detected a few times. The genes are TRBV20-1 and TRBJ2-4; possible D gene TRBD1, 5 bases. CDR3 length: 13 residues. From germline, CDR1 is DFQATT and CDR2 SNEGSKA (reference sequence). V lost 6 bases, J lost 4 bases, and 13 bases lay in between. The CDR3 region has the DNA TGCAGTGCCCCCAGGGATTCTAAAAACATTCAGTACTTC. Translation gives CSAPRDSKNIQYF.

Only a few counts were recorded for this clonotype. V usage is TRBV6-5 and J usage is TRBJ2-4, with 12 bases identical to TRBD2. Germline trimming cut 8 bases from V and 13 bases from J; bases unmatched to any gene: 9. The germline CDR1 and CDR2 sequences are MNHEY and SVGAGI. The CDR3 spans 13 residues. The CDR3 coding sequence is TGTGCCAGCTCGGGGACTAGCGGGTATCAGCAGTACTTC. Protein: CASSGTSGYQQYF.

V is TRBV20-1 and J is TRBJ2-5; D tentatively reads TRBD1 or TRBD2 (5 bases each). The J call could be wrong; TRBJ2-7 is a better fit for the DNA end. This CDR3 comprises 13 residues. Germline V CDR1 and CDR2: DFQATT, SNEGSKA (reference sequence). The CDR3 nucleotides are TGCAGTGGGGCCCTAGGGGACGGCTACGAGCAGTACTTC. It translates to CSGALGDGYEQYF.

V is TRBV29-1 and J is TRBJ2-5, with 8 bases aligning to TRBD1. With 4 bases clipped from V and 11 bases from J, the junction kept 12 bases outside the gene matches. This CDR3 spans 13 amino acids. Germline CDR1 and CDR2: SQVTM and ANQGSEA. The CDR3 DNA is TGCAGCGTTGGGACAGGGACCGCCAATGAGCAGTACTTC. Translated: CSVGTGTANEQYF.

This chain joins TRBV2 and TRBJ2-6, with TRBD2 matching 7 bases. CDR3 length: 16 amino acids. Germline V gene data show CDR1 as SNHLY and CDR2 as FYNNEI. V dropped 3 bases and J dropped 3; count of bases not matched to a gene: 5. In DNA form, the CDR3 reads TGTGCCAGCAGTGACCCCACTAGCGTTGGGGCCAACGTCCTGACTTTC. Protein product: CASSDPTSVGANVLTF.

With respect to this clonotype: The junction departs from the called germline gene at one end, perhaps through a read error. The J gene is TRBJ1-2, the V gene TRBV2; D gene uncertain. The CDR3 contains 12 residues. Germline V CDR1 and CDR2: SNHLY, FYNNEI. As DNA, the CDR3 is TGTGCCAGCAAAGCAGTCCTCTATGGCTGCACCTTC. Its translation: CASKAVLYGCTF.